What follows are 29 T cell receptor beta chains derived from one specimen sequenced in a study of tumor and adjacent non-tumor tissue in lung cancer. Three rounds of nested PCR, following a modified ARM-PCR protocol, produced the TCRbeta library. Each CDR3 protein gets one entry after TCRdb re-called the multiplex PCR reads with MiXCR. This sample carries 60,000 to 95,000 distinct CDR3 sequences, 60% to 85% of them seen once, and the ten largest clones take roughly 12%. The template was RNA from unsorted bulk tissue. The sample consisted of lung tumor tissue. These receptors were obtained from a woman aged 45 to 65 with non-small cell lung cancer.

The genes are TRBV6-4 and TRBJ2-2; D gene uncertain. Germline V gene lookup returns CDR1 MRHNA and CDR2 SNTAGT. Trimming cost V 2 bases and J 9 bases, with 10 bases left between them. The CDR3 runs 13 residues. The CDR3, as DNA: TGTGCCAGCAGTGACAGGAACCAGTGGGAGCTGTTTTTT. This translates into CASSDRNQWELFF.

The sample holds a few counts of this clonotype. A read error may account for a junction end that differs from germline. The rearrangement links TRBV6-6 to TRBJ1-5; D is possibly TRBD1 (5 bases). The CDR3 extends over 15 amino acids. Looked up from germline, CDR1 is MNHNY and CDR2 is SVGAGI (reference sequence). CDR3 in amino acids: CASSYSYDSNQPQHF. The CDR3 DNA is TGTGCCAGCAGTTACTCGTATGACAGCAATCAGCCCCAACATTTT.

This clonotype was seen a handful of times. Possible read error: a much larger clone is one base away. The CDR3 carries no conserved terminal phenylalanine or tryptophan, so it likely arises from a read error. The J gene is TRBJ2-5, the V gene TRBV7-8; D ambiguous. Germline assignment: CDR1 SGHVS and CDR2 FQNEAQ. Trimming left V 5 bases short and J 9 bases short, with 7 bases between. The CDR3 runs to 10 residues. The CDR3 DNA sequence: TGTGCCAGCAGCCGAGCTCCCCAGTACTTA. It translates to CASSRAPQYL.

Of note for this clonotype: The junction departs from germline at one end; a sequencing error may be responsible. The CDR3 nucleotides are TGCGCCGGCAGCCAAGGCATTAGCGGGATCTACGAGCAGTACTTC. Its protein product is CAGSQGISGIYEQYF. This sequence joins TRBV4-1 and TRBJ2-7; 8 bases line up with TRBD2. Per germline, CDR1 MGHRA and CDR2 YSYEKL. This CDR3 spans 15 amino acids.

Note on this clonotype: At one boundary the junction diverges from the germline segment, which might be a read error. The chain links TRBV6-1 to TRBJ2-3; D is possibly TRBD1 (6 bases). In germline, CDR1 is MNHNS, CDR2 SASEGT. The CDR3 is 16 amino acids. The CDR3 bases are TGTGTCAGCAGTTCAGCTCCGGGACAAGGAGCAAATACACAGTATTTT. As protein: CVSSSAPGQGANTQYF.

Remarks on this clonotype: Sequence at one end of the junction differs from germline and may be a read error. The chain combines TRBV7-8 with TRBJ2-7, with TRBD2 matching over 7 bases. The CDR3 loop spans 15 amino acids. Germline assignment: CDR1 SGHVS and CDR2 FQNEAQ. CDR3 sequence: CASSLGVAGNSEEYF. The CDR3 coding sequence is TGTGCCAGCAGCTTAGGAGTAGCGGGCAACTCCGAGGAGTACTTC.

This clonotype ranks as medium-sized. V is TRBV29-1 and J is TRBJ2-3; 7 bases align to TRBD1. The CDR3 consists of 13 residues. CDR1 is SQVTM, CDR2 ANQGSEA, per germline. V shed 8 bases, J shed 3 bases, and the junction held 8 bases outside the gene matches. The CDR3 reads CSIGTEKTDTQYF. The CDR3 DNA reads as TGCAGCATAGGGACAGAGAAAACAGATACGCAGTATTTT.

The DNA of the CDR3 is TGTGCCAGTAGTCCCCCAAGACTAACGGGAAGAGCCAATGAGCAGTTCTTC. Its protein is CASSPPRLTGRANEQFF. The V gene is TRBV19, the J gene TRBJ2-1, with D maybe TRBD2 (5 bases). Trimming cost V 5 bases and J 6 bases, with 23 bases left between them. Germline assignment: CDR1 LNHDA and CDR2 SQIVND (reference sequence). The CDR3 runs 17 residues.

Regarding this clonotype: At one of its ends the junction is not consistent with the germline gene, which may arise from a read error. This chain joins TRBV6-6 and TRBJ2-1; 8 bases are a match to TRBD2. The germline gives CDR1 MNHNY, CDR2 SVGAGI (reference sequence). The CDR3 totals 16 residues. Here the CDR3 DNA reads TGTGCCAGCAGTTATCACGGCGGGAGGTCCTGCAATGAGCAGTTCTTC. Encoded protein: CASSYHGGRSCNEQFF.

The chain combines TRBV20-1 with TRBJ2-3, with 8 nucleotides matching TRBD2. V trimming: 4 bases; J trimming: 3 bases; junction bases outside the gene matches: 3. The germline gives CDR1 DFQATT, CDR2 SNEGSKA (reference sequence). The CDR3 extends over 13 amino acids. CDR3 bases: TGCAGTGCTAAATTAGCGGGGACAGATACGCAGTATTTT. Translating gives CSAKLAGTDTQYF.

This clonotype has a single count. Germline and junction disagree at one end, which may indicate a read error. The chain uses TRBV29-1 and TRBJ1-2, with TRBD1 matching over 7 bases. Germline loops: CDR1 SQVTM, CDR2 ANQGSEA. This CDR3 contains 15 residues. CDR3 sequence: CSVEGRDSGSGAYIF. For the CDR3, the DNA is TGCAGCGTTGAAGGGAGGGACAGCGGCTCTGGCGCCTACATCTTC.

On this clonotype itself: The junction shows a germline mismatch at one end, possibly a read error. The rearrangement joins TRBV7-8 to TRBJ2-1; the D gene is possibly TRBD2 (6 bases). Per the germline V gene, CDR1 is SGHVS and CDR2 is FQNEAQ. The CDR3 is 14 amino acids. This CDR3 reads CVSSGLLSYNEQFF. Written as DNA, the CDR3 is TGTGTCAGCAGCGGACTACTGTCCTACAATGAGCAGTTCTTC.

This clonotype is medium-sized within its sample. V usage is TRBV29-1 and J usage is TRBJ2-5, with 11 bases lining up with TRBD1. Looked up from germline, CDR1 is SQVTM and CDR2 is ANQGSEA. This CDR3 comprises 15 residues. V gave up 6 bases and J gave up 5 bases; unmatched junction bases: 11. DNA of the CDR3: TGCAGCGTCGCCGGGACAGGGGGTTTGGGGGAGACCCAGTACTTC. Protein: CSVAGTGGLGETQYF.

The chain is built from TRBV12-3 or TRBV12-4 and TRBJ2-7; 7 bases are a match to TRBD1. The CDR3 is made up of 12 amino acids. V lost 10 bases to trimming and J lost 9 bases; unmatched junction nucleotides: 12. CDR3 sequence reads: CATNSGTARQYF. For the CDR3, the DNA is TGTGCCACCAATTCGGGGACAGCCCGGCAGTACTTC.

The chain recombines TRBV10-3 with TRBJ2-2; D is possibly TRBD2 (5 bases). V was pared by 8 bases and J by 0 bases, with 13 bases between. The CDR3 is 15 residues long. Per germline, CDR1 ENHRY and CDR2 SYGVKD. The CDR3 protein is CAICVLEANTGELFF. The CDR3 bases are TGTGCCATCTGTGTACTAGAGGCGAACACCGGGGAGCTGTTTTTT.

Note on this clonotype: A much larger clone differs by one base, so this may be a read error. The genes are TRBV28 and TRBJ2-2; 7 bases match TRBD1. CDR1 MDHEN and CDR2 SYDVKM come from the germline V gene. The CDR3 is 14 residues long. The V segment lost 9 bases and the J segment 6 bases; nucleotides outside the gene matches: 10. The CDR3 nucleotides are TGTGCCAGAAGCAGACAGGGAAGGGCCGGGGAGCTGTTTTTT. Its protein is CARSRQGRAGELFF. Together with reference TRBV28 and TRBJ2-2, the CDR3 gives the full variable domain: DVKVTQSSRYLVKRTGEKVFLECVQDMDHENMFWYRQDPGLGLRLIYFSYDVKMKEKGDIPEGYSVSREKKERFSLILESASTNQTSMYLCARSRQGRAGELFFGEGSRLTVL.

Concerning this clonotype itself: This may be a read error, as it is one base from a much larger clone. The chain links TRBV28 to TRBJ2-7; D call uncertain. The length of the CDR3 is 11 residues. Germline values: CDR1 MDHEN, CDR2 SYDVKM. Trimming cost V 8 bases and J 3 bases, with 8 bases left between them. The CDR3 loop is CASGSYYEQYF. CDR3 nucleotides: TGTGCCAGCGGGTCCTACTACGAGCAGTACTTC.

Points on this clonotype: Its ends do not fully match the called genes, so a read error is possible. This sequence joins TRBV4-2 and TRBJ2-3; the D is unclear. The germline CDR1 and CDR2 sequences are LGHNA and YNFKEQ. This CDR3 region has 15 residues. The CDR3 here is CASNQEFADGYTQYF. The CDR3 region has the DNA TGTGCCAGCAACCAAGAATTCGCGGATGGGTATACGCAATATTTT.

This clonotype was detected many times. The CDR3 bases are TGTGCCAGCAGCTTGAGGGCCGGGGAGCTGTTTTTT. Translation gives CASSLRAGELFF. The rearrangement links TRBV13 to TRBJ2-2, with D tentatively TRBD2 (5 bases). CDR1 is PRHDT, CDR2 FYEKMQ, per germline (reference sequence). Trimming left V 3 bases short and J 6 bases short, with 5 bases between. The CDR3 sequence is 12 residues long.

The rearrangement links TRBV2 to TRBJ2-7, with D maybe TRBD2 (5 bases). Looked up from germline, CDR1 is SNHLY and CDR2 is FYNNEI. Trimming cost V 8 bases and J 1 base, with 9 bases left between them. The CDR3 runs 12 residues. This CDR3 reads CASGGLSYEQYF. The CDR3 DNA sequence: TGTGCCAGCGGAGGACTGTCCTACGAGCAGTACTTC.

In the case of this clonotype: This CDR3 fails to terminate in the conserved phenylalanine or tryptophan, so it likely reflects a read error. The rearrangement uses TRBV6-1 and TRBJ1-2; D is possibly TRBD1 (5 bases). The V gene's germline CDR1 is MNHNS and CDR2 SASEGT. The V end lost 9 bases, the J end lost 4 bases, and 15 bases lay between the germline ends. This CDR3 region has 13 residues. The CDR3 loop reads CASQSGGVYGYTI. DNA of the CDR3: TGTGCCAGTCAATCGGGGGGAGTCTATGGCTACACCATC.

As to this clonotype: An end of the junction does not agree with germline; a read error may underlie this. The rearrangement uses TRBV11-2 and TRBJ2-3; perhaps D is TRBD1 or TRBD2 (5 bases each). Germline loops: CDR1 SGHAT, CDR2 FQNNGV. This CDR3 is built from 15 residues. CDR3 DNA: TGCGCCAGCATCTTAGGACCCCGAGGGGACCATACGCAGTATTTT. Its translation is CASILGPRGDHTQYF.

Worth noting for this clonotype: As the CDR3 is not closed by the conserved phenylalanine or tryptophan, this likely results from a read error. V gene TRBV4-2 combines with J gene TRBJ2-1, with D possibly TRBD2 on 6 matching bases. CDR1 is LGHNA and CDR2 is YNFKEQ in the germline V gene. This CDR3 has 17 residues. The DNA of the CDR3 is TGTGCCAGCAGCCAAGAGGGGGGTGGCGGACCATACAATGAACAGTTCATC. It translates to CASSQEGGGGPYNEQFI.

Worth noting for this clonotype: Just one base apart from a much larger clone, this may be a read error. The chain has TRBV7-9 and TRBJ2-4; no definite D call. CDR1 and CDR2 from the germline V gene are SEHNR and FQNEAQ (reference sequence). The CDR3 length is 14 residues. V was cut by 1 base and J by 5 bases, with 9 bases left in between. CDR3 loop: CASSLGGPQNIQYF. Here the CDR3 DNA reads TGTGCCAGCAGCTTAGGAGGACCGCAAAACATTCAGTACTTC.

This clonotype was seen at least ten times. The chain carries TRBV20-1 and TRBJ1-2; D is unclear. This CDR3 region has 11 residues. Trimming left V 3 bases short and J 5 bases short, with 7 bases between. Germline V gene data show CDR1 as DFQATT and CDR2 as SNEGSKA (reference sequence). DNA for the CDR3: TGCAGTGCTAGTGGGGATTATGGCTACACCTTC. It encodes CSASGDYGYTF.

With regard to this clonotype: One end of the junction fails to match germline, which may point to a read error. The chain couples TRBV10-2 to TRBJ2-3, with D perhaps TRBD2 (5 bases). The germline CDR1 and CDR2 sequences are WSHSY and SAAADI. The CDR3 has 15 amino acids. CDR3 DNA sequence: TGCGCCTGCAGTGAGGACTCGCTCCGTTCAGATACGCAGTATTTT. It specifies CACSEDSLRSDTQYF.

The DNA of the CDR3 is TGTGCCAGCAGCTCCGGGGCATGGGGGGCCGAGCAGTACTTC. Protein sequence: CASSSGAWGAEQYF. This chain links TRBV11-3 with TRBJ2-7; D may be TRBD1 or TRBD2 (6 bases each). Trimming took off 4 bases at V and 6 bases at J, with 16 bases between the two ends. CDR1 and CDR2 (germline): SGHNT, YENEEA. This CDR3 region has 14 residues.

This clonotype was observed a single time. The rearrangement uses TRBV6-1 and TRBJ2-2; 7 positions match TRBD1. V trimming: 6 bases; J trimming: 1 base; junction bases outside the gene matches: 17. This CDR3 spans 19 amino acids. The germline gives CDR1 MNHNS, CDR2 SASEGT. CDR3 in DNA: TGTGCCAGCAGCGAGACAGGGCTAGGGAATAACTTGAACACCGGGGAGCTGTTTTTT. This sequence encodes CASSETGLGNNLNTGELFF.

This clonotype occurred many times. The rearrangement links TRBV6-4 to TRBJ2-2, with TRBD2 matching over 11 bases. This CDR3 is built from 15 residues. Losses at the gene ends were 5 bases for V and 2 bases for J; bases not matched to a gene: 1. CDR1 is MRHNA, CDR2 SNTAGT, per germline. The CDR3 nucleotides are TGTGCCAGCAGTACTAGCGGGAGCAACACCGGGGAGCTGTTTTTT. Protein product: CASSTSGSNTGELFF.